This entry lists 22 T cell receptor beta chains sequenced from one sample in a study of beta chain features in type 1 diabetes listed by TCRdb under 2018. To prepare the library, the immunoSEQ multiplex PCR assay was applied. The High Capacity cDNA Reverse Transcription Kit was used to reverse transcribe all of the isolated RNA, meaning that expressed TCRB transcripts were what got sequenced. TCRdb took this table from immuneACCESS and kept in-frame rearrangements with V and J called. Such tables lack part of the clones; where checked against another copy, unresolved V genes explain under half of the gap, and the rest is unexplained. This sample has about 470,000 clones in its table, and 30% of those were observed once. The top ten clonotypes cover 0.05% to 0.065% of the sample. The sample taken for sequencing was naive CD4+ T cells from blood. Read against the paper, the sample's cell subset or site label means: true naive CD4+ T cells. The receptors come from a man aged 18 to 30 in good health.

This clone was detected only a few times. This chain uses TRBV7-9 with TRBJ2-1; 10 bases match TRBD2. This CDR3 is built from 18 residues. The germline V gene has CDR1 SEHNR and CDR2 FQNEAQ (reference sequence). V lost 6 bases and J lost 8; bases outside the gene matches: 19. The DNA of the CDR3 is TGTGCCAGCAGTCCAATTTCCGGCAGCGGGAGGGCCCGCGATGAGCAGTTCTTC. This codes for CASSPISGSGRARDEQFF.

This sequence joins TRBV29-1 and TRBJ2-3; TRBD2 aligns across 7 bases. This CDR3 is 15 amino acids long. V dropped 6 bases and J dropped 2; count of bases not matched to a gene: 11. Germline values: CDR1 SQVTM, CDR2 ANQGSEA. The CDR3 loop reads CSVGLLADFTDTQYF. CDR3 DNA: TGCAGCGTGGGTCTTCTAGCGGACTTCACAGATACGCAGTATTTT.

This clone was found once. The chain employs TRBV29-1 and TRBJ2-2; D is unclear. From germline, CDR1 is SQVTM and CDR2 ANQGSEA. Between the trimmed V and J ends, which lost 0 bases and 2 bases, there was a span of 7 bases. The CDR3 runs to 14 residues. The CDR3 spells CSVEDRQNTGELFF. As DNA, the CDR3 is TGCAGCGTTGAAGATCGGCAAAACACCGGGGAGCTGTTTTTT.

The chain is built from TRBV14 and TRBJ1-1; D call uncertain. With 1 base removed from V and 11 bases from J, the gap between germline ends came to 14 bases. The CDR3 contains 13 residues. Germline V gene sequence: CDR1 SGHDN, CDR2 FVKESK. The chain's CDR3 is CASSQADWEWAFF. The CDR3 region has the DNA TGTGCCAGCAGCCAAGCGGACTGGGAATGGGCTTTCTTT. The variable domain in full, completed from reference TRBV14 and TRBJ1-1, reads EAGVTQFPSHSVIEKGQTVTLRCDPISGHDNLYWYRRVMGKEIKFLLHFVKESKQDESGMPNNRFLAERTGGTYSTLKVQPAELEDSGVYFCASSQADWEWAFFGQGTRLTVV.

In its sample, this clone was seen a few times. The CDR3 loop is CASSLASGRSYEQYF. CDR3 bases: TGTGCCAGCAGCTTAGCTAGCGGGAGATCCTACGAGCAGTACTTC. The chain recombines TRBV7-9 with TRBJ2-7; TRBD2 agrees at 9 bases. The CDR3 length is 15 residues. The V segment lost 0 bases and the J segment 1 base; nucleotides outside the gene matches: 1. The germline V gene has CDR1 SEHNR and CDR2 FQNEAQ (reference sequence).

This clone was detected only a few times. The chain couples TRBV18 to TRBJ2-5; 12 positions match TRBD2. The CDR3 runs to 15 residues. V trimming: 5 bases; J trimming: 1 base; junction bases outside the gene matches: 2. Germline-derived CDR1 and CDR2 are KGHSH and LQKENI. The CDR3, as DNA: TGTGCCAGCTCAGCGGGACTAGCGGGCCAAGAGACCCAGTACTTC. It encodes CASSAGLAGQETQYF. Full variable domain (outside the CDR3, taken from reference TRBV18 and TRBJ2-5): NAGVMQNPRHLVRRRGQEARLRCSPMKGHSHVYWYRQLPEEGLKFMVYLQKENIIDESGMPKERFSAEFPKEGPSILRIQQVVRGDSAAYFCASSAGLAGQETQYFGPGTRLLVL.

In DNA, the CDR3 is TGTGCCAGCAGCGTAAGGGACAGGGCCCCCGAGCAGTACTTC. Amino acids: CASSVRDRAPEQYF. The chain carries TRBV9 and TRBJ2-7, with 9 positions matching TRBD1. The CDR3 spans 14 residues. Germline V lookup: CDR1 SGDLS, CDR2 YYNGEE. The V segment lost 1 base and the J segment 6 bases; nucleotides outside the gene matches: 5.

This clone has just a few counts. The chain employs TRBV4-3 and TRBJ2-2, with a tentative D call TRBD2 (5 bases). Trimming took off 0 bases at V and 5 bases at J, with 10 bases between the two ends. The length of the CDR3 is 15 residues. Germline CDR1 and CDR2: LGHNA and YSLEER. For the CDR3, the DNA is TGCGCCAGCAGCCAAGATGGTGGCGGGACCGGGGAGCTGTTTTTT. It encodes CASSQDGGGTGELFF.

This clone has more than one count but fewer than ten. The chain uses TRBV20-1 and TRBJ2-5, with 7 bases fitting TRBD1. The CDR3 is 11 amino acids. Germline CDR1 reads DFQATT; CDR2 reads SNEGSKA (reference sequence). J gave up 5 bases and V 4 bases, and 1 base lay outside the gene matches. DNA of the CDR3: TGCAGTGCTATGACAGGGGAGACCCAGTACTTC. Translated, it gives CSAMTGETQYF.

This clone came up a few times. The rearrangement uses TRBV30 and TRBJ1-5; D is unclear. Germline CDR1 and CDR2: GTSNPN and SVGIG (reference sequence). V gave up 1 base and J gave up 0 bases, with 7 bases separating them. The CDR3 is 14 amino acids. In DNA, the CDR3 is TGTGCCTGGAGTGGGTACCCTAGCAATCAGCCCCAGCATTTT. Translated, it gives CAWSGYPSNQPQHF.

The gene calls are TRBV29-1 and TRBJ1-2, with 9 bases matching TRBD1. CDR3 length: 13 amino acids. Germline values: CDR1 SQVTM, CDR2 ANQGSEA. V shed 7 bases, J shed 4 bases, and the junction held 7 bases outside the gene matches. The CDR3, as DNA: TGCAGCGCCCTGGGACAGGGAGGCTATGGCTACACCTTC. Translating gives CSALGQGGYGYTF.

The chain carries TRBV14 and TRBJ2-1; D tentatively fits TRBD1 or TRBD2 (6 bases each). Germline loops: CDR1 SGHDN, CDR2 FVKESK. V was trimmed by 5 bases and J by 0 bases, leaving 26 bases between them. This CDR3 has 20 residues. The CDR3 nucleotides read TGTGCCAGCAGCTTACGTACAGGGAGGTTGGCCATCAGCTCCTACAATGAGCAGTTCTTC. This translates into CASSLRTGRLAISSYNEQFF.

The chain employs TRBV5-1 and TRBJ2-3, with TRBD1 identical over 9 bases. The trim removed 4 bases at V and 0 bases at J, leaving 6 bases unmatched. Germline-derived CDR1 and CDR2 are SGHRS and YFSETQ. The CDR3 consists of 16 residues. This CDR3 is CASSPPGTGSTDTQYF. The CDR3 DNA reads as TGCGCCAGCAGCCCCCCGGGGACAGGGAGCACAGATACGCAGTATTTT.

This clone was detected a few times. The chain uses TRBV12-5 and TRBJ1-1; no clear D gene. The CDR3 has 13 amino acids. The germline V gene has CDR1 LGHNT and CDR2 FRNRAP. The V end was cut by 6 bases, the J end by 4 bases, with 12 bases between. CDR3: CASGFGGSTEAFF. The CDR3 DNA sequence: TGTGCTAGTGGCTTCGGTGGTAGCACTGAAGCTTTCTTT.

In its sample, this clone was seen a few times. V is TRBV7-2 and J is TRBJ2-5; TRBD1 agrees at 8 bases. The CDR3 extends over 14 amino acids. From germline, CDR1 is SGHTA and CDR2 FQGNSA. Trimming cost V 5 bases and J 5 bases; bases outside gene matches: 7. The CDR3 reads CASSPWTGPETQYF. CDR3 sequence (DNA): TGTGCCAGCAGCCCCTGGACAGGGCCCGAGACCCAGTACTTC.

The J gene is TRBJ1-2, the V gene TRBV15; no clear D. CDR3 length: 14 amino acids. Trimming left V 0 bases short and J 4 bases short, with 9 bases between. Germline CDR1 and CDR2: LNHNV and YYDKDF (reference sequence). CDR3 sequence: CATSRDLRGYGYTF. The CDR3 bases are TGTGCCACCAGCAGAGATCTCCGAGGCTATGGCTACACCTTC. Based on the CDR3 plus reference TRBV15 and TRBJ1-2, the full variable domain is DAMVIQNPRYQVTQFGKPVTLSCSQTLNHNVMYWYQQKSSQAPKLLFHYYDKDFNNEADTPDNFQSRRPNTSFCFLDIRSPGLGDTAMYLCATSRDLRGYGYTFGSGTRLTVV.

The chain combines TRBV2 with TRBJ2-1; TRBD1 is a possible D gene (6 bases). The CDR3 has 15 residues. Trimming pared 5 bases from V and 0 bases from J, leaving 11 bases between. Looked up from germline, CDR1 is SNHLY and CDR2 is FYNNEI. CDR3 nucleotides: TGTGCCAGCAGTCTTGACAGGAGCTCCTACAATGAGCAGTTCTTC. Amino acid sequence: CASSLDRSSYNEQFF.

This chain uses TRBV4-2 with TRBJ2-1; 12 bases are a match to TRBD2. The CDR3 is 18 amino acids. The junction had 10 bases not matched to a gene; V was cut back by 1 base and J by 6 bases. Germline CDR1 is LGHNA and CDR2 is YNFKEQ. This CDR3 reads CASSQVSLAGGQGNEQFF. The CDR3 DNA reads TGTGCCAGCAGCCAAGTCTCTCTAGCGGGAGGGCAGGGCAATGAGCAGTTCTTC.

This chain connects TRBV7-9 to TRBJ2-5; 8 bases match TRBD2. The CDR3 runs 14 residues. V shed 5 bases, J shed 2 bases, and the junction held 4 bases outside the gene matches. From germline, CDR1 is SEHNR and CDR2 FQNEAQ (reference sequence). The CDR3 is CASSAGRAQETQYF. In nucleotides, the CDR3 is TGTGCCAGCAGCGCCGGGAGGGCGCAAGAGACCCAGTACTTC.

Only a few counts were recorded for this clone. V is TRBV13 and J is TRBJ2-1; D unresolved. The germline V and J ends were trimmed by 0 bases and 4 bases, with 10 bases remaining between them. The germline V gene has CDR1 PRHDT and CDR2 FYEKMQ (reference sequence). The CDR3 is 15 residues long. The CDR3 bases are TGTGCCAGCAGCTTAGGCTTGACCGGGTACAATGAGCAGTTCTTC. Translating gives CASSLGLTGYNEQFF.

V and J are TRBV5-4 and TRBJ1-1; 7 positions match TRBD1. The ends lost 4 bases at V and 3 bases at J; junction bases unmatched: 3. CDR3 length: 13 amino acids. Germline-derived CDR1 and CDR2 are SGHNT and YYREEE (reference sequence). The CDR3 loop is CASSPQGDTEAFF. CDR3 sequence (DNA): TGTGCCAGCAGCCCTCAGGGGGACACTGAAGCTTTCTTT.

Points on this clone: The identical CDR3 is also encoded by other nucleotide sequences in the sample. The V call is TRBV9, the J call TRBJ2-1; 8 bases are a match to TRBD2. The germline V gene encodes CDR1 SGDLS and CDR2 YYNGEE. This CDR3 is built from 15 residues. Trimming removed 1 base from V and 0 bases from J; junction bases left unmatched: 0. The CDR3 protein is CASSVLAGSYNEQFF. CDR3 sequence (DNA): TGTGCCAGCAGCGTACTAGCGGGCTCCTACAATGAGCAGTTCTTC.